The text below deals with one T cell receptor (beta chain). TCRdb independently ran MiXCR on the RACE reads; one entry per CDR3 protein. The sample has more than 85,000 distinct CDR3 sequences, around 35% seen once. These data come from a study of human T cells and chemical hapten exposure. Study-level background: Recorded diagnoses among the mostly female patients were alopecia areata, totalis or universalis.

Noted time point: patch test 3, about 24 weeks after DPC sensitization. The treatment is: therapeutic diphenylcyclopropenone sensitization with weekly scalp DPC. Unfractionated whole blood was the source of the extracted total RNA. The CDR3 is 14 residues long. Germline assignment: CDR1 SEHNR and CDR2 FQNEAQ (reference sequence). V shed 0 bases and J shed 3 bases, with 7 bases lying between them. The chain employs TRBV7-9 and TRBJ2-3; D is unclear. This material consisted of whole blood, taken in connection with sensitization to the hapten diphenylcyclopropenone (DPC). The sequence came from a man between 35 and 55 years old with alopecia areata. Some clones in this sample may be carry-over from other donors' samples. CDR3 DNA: TGTGCCAGCAGCTTAGCAGCTATGACAGATACGCAGTATTTT. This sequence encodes CASSLAAMTDTQYF.